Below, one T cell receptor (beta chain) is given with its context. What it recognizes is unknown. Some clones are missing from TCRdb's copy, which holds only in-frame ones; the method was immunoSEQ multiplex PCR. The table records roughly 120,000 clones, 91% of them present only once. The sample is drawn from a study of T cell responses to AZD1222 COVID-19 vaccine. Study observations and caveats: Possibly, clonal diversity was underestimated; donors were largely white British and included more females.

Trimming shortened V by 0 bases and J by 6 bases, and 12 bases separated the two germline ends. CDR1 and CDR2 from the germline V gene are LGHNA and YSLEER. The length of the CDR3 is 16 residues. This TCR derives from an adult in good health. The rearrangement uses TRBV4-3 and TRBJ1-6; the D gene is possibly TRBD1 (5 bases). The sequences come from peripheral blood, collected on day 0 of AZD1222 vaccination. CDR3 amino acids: CASSQERGDGNSPLHF. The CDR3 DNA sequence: TGCGCCAGCAGCCAAGAACGGGGGGACGGTAATTCACCCCTCCACTTT.